A single sample gave rise to the 30 T cell receptor beta chains below, sequenced in a study of blood T cell repertoires in COVID-19. Sequenced by immunoSEQ multiplex PCR; TCRdb stores in-frame clones only, minus some. Among roughly 240,000 clones, over 75% were seen once, and the ten largest hold 5.1%. Sequenced input: peripheral blood. These receptors all stem from a man aged 50 to 60 with COVID-19, enrolled during active disease.

The rearrangement links TRBV19 to TRBJ1-5, with D tentatively TRBD1 (5 bases). Germline values: CDR1 LNHDA, CDR2 SQIVND (reference sequence). The CDR3 spans 16 residues. The germline V and J ends were trimmed by 3 bases and 1 base, with 13 bases remaining between them. The DNA for the CDR3 is TGTGCCAGTAGTATCGGAGCAGGGCTAAGCAATCAGCCCCAGCATTTT. This gives the protein CASSIGAGLSNQPQHF.

A single count supports this clone. This chain links TRBV30 with TRBJ1-6; D gene unclear. This CDR3 region has 14 residues. Germline CDR1 reads GTSNPN; CDR2 reads SVGIG (reference sequence). The V gene lost 1 base and the J gene lost 6 bases, with 10 bases spanning the gap. CDR3: CAWSGMAGNSPLHF. CDR3 DNA sequence: TGTGCCTGGAGTGGAATGGCGGGTAATTCACCCCTCCACTTT. Filled out from reference TRBV30 and TRBJ1-6, the complete variable domain reads SQTIHQWPATLVQPVGSPLSLECTVEGTSNPNLYWYRQAAGRGLQLLFYSVGIGQISSEVPQNLSASRPQDRQFILSSKKLLLSDSGFYLCAWSGMAGNSPLHFGNGTRLTVT.

This clone was picked up a small number of times. The chain joins TRBV24-1 to TRBJ1-2; D not certain. Germline CDR1 is KGHDR and CDR2 is SFDVKD. This CDR3 spans 11 amino acids. V was pared by 5 bases and J by 8 bases, with 8 bases between. The CDR3 sequence is CATSGGIGYTF. The CDR3 DNA reads as TGTGCCACCAGTGGCGGGATAGGCTACACCTTC.

This clone was counted only a few times. The V gene is TRBV10-3, the J gene TRBJ1-1, with a weak D call TRBD1 (5 bases). Germline V CDR1 and CDR2: ENHRY, SYGVKD. The CDR3 consists of 15 residues. V dropped 2 bases and J dropped 1 base, with 11 bases sitting between them. CDR3 DNA sequence: TGTGCCATCAGTGAGGTGGACAAGGCGAACACTGAAGCTTTCTTT. It is translated as CAISEVDKANTEAFF.

This clone was recorded only once. The rearrangement links TRBV4-1 to TRBJ2-3; D possibly corresponds to TRBD2 (5 bases). The germline V and J ends were trimmed by 1 base and 5 bases, with 10 bases remaining between them. CDR1 MGHRA and CDR2 YSYEKL come from the germline V gene. The CDR3 is made up of 14 amino acids. This CDR3 reads CASSQVGSEDTQYF. CDR3 sequence (DNA): TGCGCCAGCAGCCAAGTCGGTAGCGAAGATACGCAGTATTTT.

V gene TRBV30 combines with J gene TRBJ2-5; no definite D call. Between the trimmed V and J ends, which lost 0 bases and 5 bases, there was a span of 4 bases. CDR3 size: 11 residues. In germline, CDR1 is GTSNPN, CDR2 SVGIG (reference sequence). In DNA form, the CDR3 reads TGTGCCTGGAGTGTAGCGGAGACCCAGTACTTC. Amino acids: CAWSVAETQYF.

The chain combines TRBV28 with TRBJ1-2, with 9 bases identical to TRBD1. The ends lost 4 bases at V and 4 bases at J; junction bases unmatched: 10. From germline, CDR1 is MDHEN and CDR2 SYDVKM. The CDR3 totals 16 residues. CDR3 amino acids: CASSSGTGNLFYGYTF. CDR3 coding DNA: TGTGCCAGCAGTTCCGGGACAGGGAACCTTTTCTATGGCTACACCTTC.

This chain links TRBV30 with TRBJ1-6, with 11 nucleotides matching TRBD1. Germline CDR1 GTSNPN, CDR2 SVGIG (reference sequence). V gave up 3 bases and J gave up 10 bases; unmatched junction bases: 14. This CDR3 has 17 residues. CDR3 protein: CAWSRTGTGGVESPLHF. CDR3 coding DNA: TGTGCCTGGAGCCGCACCGGGACAGGGGGGGTTGAGTCACCCCTCCACTTT.

The chain carries TRBV7-8 and TRBJ2-2; weak D call: TRBD1 (5 bases). Germline CDR1 reads SGHVS; CDR2 reads FQNEAQ. CDR3 length: 14 residues. Trimming cost V 5 bases and J 3 bases, with 10 bases left between them. CDR3 residues: CASSTDTYTGELFF. As DNA, the CDR3 is TGTGCCAGCAGCACGGACACATACACCGGGGAGCTGTTTTTT.

This clone was recorded only once. V and J are TRBV28 and TRBJ2-1; 9 bases are a match to TRBD2. Germline V gene lookup returns CDR1 MDHEN and CDR2 SYDVKM. The CDR3 covers 15 residues. J gave up 7 bases and V 3 bases, and 7 bases lay outside the gene matches. The CDR3, as DNA: TGTGCCAGCAGTTTGGGCGGGGGGGCCGTGAATGAGCAGTTCTTC. Translating it yields CASSLGGGAVNEQFF.

V gene TRBV19 combines with J gene TRBJ1-2, with TRBD1 matching 7 bases. V trimming: 9 bases; J trimming: 3 bases; junction bases outside the gene matches: 7. The germline V gene has CDR1 LNHDA and CDR2 SQIVND (reference sequence). The CDR3 spans 13 residues. CDR3 sequence: CASQQGSDYGYTF. CDR3 bases: TGTGCCAGCCAACAGGGGTCGGACTATGGCTACACCTTC. Together with reference TRBV19 and TRBJ1-2, the CDR3 gives the full variable domain: DGGITQSPKYLFRKEGQNVTLSCEQNLNHDAMYWYRQDPGQGLRLIYYSQIVNDFQKGDIAEGYSVSREKKESFPLTVTSAQKNPTAFYLCASQQGSDYGYTFGSGTRLTVV.

This clone occurred a few times. The gene calls are TRBV3-1 (or the pseudogene TRBV3-2) and TRBJ1-1, with D unclear. The CDR3 is made up of 11 amino acids. Trimming stripped 1 base from V and 8 bases from J, with 5 bases between. In germline, CDR1 is LGHDT, CDR2 YNNKEL (reference sequence). Here the CDR3 DNA reads TGTGCCAGCAGCCAAGGGCCGGAAGCTTTCTTT. It encodes CASSQGPEAFF.

This chain's CDR3 is CASSDPSGGAYYEQYF. The CDR3 DNA reads TGTGCCAGCAGTGACCCCTCAGGAGGGGCCTACTACGAGCAGTACTTC. The chain has TRBV6-1 and TRBJ2-7; possibly TRBD2 for D (6 bases). The CDR3 runs 16 residues. Trimming stripped 3 bases from V and 3 bases from J, with 18 bases between. Per germline, CDR1 MNHNS and CDR2 SASEGT.

Written as DNA, the CDR3 is TGTGCCAGCAGCGTAGTGGGACAGGGGGAAGGGCAGTTCTTC. Residues: CASSVVGQGEGQFF. This sequence joins TRBV9 and TRBJ2-1, with 11 nucleotides matching TRBD1. Unmatched junction bases numbered 5, after V lost 0 bases and J lost 12 bases. Germline CDR1 and CDR2: SGDLS and YYNGEE. The CDR3 runs 14 residues.

The chain uses TRBV5-1 and TRBJ2-2; TRBD1 agrees at 11 bases. V lost 4 bases, J lost 4 bases, and 6 bases stayed unmatched. Germline assignment: CDR1 SGHRS and CDR2 YFSETQ. This CDR3 is 16 amino acids long. CDR3 sequence reads: CASSGRTGGTTGELFF. The CDR3, as DNA: TGCGCCAGCAGCGGGAGGACAGGGGGCACCACCGGGGAGCTGTTTTTT.

This clone was picked up one time. The chain combines TRBV5-4 with TRBJ2-3; 9 nucleotides match TRBD2. The CDR3 is 17 residues long. The junction had 12 bases not matched to a gene; V was cut back by 3 bases and J by 4 bases. Germline V gives CDR1 SGHNT, CDR2 YYREEE (reference sequence). Here the CDR3 reads CASSSPGGGVLSDTQYF. CDR3 in DNA: TGTGCCAGCAGCTCCCCGGGCGGGGGGGTACTGTCAGATACGCAGTATTTT.

V is TRBV3-1 (or the pseudogene TRBV3-2) and J is TRBJ1-3; D unclear. The V gene lost 0 bases and the J gene lost 0 bases, with 9 bases spanning the gap. Germline values: CDR1 LGHDT, CDR2 YNNKEL (reference sequence). The CDR3 length is 16 residues. The CDR3 here is CASSQEVTFSGNTIYF. CDR3 bases: TGTGCCAGCAGCCAAGAAGTCACTTTCTCTGGAAACACCATATATTTT.

The chain uses TRBV2 and TRBJ2-7; tentative D call: TRBD1 (5 bases). Germline CDR1 reads SNHLY; CDR2 reads FYNNEI. The CDR3 sequence is 14 residues long. V was pared by 7 bases and J by 1 base, with 14 bases between. CDR3 DNA: TGTGCCAGCAATTCACAAAGGGGATCCTACGAGCAGTACTTC. Translated, it gives CASNSQRGSYEQYF.

The chain uses TRBV15 and TRBJ2-5; TRBD2 matches 9 bases. This CDR3 spans 16 amino acids. The trim removed 1 base at V and 5 bases at J, leaving 8 bases unmatched. Germline V gene data show CDR1 as LNHNV and CDR2 as YYDKDF (reference sequence). The CDR3 loop is CATSRAPRGGPETQYF. The CDR3 DNA is TGTGCCACCAGCAGAGCGCCGCGGGGGGGTCCCGAGACCCAGTACTTC.

The chain links TRBV10-1 to TRBJ1-5, with 10 bases that match TRBD1. CDR1 WNHNN and CDR2 SYGVQD come from the germline V gene (reference sequence). This CDR3 spans 14 amino acids. V lost 8 bases to trimming and J lost 3 bases; unmatched junction nucleotides: 4. CDR3 in DNA: TGCGCCAGCCCGACAGGGGGCTTCAATCAGCCCCAGCATTTT. Amino acid sequence: CASPTGGFNQPQHF.

This clone was seen more than once but under ten times. The V gene is TRBV18, the J gene TRBJ1-5, with TRBD1 matching over 12 bases. Germline trimming cut 4 bases from V and 5 bases from J; bases unmatched to any gene: 6. Germline V lookup: CDR1 KGHSH, CDR2 LQKENI. This CDR3 contains 16 residues. The CDR3 DNA is TGTGCCAGCTCACTGCTAGGGACAGGGGGCCATCAGCCCCAGCATTTT. The encoded protein is CASSLLGTGGHQPQHF.

V gene TRBV19 combines with J gene TRBJ2-2; D may be TRBD1 (5 bases). The CDR3 is made up of 15 amino acids. The germline V and J ends were trimmed by 3 bases and 3 bases, with 11 bases remaining between them. CDR1 LNHDA and CDR2 SQIVND come from the germline V gene (reference sequence). CDR3 in DNA: TGTGCCAGTAGTATTTTTCCAGGGCACACCGGGGAGCTGTTTTTT. This sequence encodes CASSIFPGHTGELFF.

The rearrangement links TRBV30 to TRBJ1-2, with 9 bases fitting TRBD1. The junction had 6 bases not matched to a gene; V was cut back by 7 bases and J by 6 bases. The CDR3 is 12 residues long. Germline V gene sequence: CDR1 GTSNPN, CDR2 SVGIG (reference sequence). The chain's CDR3 is CASPGTGNGYTF. The CDR3 DNA sequence: TGTGCCTCCCCCGGGACAGGGAATGGCTACACCTTC.

Note on this clone: This same CDR3 is encoded by further DNA sequences in the sample. This chain joins TRBV4-2 and TRBJ2-7; D gene ambiguous. CDR3 length: 14 amino acids. Per the germline V gene, CDR1 is LGHNA and CDR2 is YNFKEQ. The V gene lost 0 bases and the J gene lost 0 bases, with 6 bases spanning the gap. The CDR3 bases are TGTGCCAGCAGCCAAGAACGCAGCTCCTACGAGCAGTACTTC. It encodes CASSQERSSYEQYF.

This CDR3 is CASSFQASGGADNEQFF. CDR3 DNA sequence: TGTGCCAGCAGCTTCCAGGCCAGCGGGGGGGCCGACAATGAGCAGTTCTTC. The chain joins TRBV7-6 to TRBJ2-1; 10 nucleotides line up with TRBD2. The CDR3 sequence is 17 residues long. Germline lookup yields CDR1 SGHVS and CDR2 FNYEAQ. The ends lost 3 bases at V and 5 bases at J; junction bases unmatched: 10.

The rearrangement joins TRBV7-9 to TRBJ1-1, with TRBD1 matching 9 bases. The CDR3 extends over 14 amino acids. V lost 5 bases and J lost 5; bases outside the gene matches: 6. Germline V CDR1 and CDR2: SEHNR, FQNEAQ (reference sequence). The CDR3 coding sequence is TGTGCCAGCAGCATTCCGGGACAGGGAACTGAAGCTTTCTTT. This codes for CASSIPGQGTEAFF.

The rearrangement links TRBV28 to TRBJ2-3, with D perhaps TRBD2 (6 bases). Germline V lookup: CDR1 MDHEN, CDR2 SYDVKM. Trimming removed 4 bases from V and 5 bases from J, with 16 bases in between. The CDR3 runs 15 residues. CDR3 amino acids: CASSWNGGSGDTQYF. DNA for the CDR3: TGTGCCAGCAGTTGGAACGGGGGTAGTGGAGATACGCAGTATTTT.

In this sample, this clone turned up once. The V gene is TRBV10-3, the J gene TRBJ1-6; D gene uncertain. The CDR3 totals 13 residues. The germline V gene encodes CDR1 ENHRY and CDR2 SYGVKD. V lost 10 bases, J lost 8 bases, and 15 bases lay in between. CDR3 coding DNA: TGTGCCACAAGGATCGACCGGGATTCACCCCTCCACTTT. Translating gives CATRIDRDSPLHF.

The chain links TRBV2 to TRBJ2-5; 9 bases are a match to TRBD1. Looked up from germline, CDR1 is SNHLY and CDR2 is FYNNEI. V lost 6 bases and J lost 4; bases outside the gene matches: 15. This CDR3 spans 17 amino acids. The CDR3 region has the DNA TGTGCCAGCAGCGATCTTCCGGGACAGGGCGGTTTAGAGACCCAGTACTTC. Amino acid sequence: CASSDLPGQGGLETQYF.

The V call is TRBV30, the J call TRBJ1-1; 9 bases agree with TRBD1. In germline, CDR1 is GTSNPN, CDR2 SVGIG (reference sequence). Losses at the gene ends were 1 base for V and 10 bases for J; bases not matched to a gene: 4. This CDR3 comprises 12 residues. Here the CDR3 DNA reads TGTGCCTGGAGTGAGCCGGGACAGGGAGCTTTCTTT. This encodes CAWSEPGQGAFF.